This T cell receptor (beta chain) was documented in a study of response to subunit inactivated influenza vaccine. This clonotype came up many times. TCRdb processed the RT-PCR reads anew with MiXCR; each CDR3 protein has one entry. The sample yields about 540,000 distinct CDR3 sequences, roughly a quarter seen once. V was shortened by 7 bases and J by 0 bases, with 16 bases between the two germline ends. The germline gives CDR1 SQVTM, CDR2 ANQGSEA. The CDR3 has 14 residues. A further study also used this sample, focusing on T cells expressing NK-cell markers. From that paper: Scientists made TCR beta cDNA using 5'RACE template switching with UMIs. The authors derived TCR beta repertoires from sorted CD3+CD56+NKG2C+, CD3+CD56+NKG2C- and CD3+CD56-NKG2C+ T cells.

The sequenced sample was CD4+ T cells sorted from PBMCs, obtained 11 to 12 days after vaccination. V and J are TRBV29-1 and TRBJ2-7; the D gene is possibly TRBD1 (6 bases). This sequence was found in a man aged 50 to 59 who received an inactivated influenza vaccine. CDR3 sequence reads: CSARKDSTSYEQYF. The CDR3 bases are TGCAGCGCCCGTAAGGACAGCACCTCCTACGAGCAGTACTTC.